These T cell receptor beta chains were read from a single sample in a study of blood T cell repertoires in COVID-19. TCRdb's table, derived via immunoSEQ multiplex PCR, lists solely in-frame clones and lacks some. The sample gives some 160,000 clones, around four fifths of which show up once; around 8.9% is in the top ten. The sample consisted of peripheral blood. These receptors were obtained from a woman older than 75 with COVID-19, enrolled during active disease. Both conserved end residues are part of each CDR3. Fields, in order: CDR3 protein, V gene, J gene, clone size. The listing skips clone size in some rows; elsewhere it reads once, few, many or a size class.

CASSPGGAQGGELFF	TRBV3-1/TRBV3-2	TRBJ2-2	NA
CASSFGLGSNQPQHF	TRBV7-2	TRBJ1-5	NA
CASSSPGQGFNNEQFF	TRBV5-1	TRBJ2-1	few
CATSRDPTGAPGDYGYTF	TRBV15	TRBJ1-2	NA
CASSLGVSRAGDYGYTF	TRBV28	TRBJ1-2	once
CASSELSTVGYTF	TRBV2	TRBJ1-2	few
CASRPDSGNTIYF	TRBV12-3/TRBV12-4	TRBJ1-3	few
CASSLGRGGTAQYF	TRBV5-1	TRBJ1-3	NA
CASSSRTGVPTEAFF	TRBV5-1	TRBJ1-1	NA
CASSLLGRGGDIAKNIQYF	TRBV7-2	TRBJ2-4	NA
CASSLGPTASTDTQYF	TRBV5-1	TRBJ2-3	NA
CATPERSSYEQYF	TRBV25-1	TRBJ2-7	NA
CASRPRDFNNEQFF	TRBV19	TRBJ2-1	NA
CASSVGQGPYEQYF	TRBV9	TRBJ2-7	NA
CASSQDQDRDTEAFF	TRBV3-1/TRBV3-2	TRBJ1-1	NA
CASSLGGTSGRNEQFF	TRBV11-3	TRBJ2-1	NA
CATSTGTRGLTYGYTF	TRBV15	TRBJ1-2	NA
CASKSLENTEAFF	TRBV5-1	TRBJ1-1	NA
CASSLLGQGPYEQYF	TRBV5-6	TRBJ2-7	NA
CASSYRDSFYYGYTF	TRBV11-2	TRBJ1-2	NA
CASSPEQTRNTEAFF	TRBV18	TRBJ1-1	NA
CASSLFPGQGRSEAFF	TRBV5-5	TRBJ1-1	NA
CATSDSRRGDTEAFF	TRBV24-1	TRBJ1-1	NA
CASSFTPVRRSSYNEQFF	TRBV5-5	TRBJ2-1	NA
CASSAGQAVDEAFF	TRBV18	TRBJ1-1	NA
CASTFRTGSRAFF	TRBV2	TRBJ1-1	NA
CASSPRRGAGVQEQYF	TRBV2	TRBJ2-7	NA
CASSYIFETQYF	TRBV27	TRBJ2-5	NA
CSVDSRDGTPSEGYTF	TRBV29-1	TRBJ1-2	few
CASTIGGEYFGETQYF	TRBV5-1	TRBJ2-5	NA
CASSEDRNTGELFF	TRBV5-1	TRBJ2-2	NA
CASSPGVNYGYTF	TRBV18	TRBJ1-2	NA
CASSPGGNTEAFF	TRBV5-1	TRBJ1-1	NA
CASSFRPGTGTRGANVLTF	TRBV27	TRBJ2-6	NA
CASGTDHMNTEAFF	TRBV9	TRBJ1-1	few
CATSDSSLETQYF	TRBV24-1	TRBJ2-5	once
CASSLVDRGETEAFF	TRBV7-8	TRBJ1-1	NA
CASSLDRGGNTEAFF	TRBV11-2	TRBJ1-1	NA
CASSPGQGVGSPLHF	TRBV9	TRBJ1-6	NA
CASSPDRRGGELFF	TRBV18	TRBJ2-2	NA
CASSLDQGARGELFF	TRBV5-1	TRBJ2-2	NA
CASSFTTGVRQFF	TRBV6-5	TRBJ2-1	NA